One sample yielded the 15 T cell receptor beta chains listed below, sequenced in a study of T cell responses to AZD1222 COVID-19 vaccine. Measured with immunoSEQ multiplex PCR; TCRdb has only the in-frame clones, and not every one. The sample has fewer than 150,000 clones; roughly 90% are singletons. This material consisted of peripheral blood, taken 28 days after the second AZD1222 dose. Source of these receptors: an adult who received the AZD1222 COVID-19 vaccine.

The J gene is TRBJ1-6, the V gene TRBV6-2 or TRBV6-3; 9 bases are shared with TRBD1. Germline V CDR1 and CDR2: MNHEY, SVGEGT. Trimming cost V 0 bases and J 10 bases; bases outside gene matches: 4. The CDR3 totals 15 residues. CDR3 residues: CASSYSTGTGSPLHF. The DNA of the CDR3 is TGTGCCAGCAGTTACTCTACCGGGACAGGGTCACCCCTCCACTTT.

Comments on this clone: Other DNA sequences of this sample code for an identical CDR3. V gene TRBV2 combines with J gene TRBJ1-5; TRBD1 might be the D (5 bases). V lost 6 bases, J lost 2 bases, and 11 bases lay in between. This CDR3 is 14 amino acids long. Germline CDR1 and CDR2: SNHLY and FYNNEI. The CDR3 loop is CASRGRGGNQPQHF. CDR3 in DNA: TGTGCCAGCAGAGGTAGGGGAGGCAATCAGCCCCAGCATTTT.

The V call is TRBV6-5, the J call TRBJ1-5; a possible D gene is TRBD1 (6 bases). The CDR3 runs 13 residues. Germline V gives CDR1 MNHEY, CDR2 SVGAGI. Trimming removed 6 bases at V and 2 bases at J, with 8 bases between. The chain's CDR3 is CASRRTGNQPQHF. The DNA of the CDR3 is TGTGCCAGCAGGAGGACAGGCAATCAGCCCCAGCATTTT.

The genes are TRBV20-1 and TRBJ2-3; D is possibly TRBD1 or TRBD2 (5 bases each). The V and J ends lost 5 bases and 0 bases respectively, with 15 bases between them. This CDR3 region has 15 residues. Germline V gene sequence: CDR1 DFQATT, CDR2 SNEGSKA (reference sequence). CDR3 protein: CSAGGGSSSTDTQYF. The CDR3 DNA follows: TGCAGTGCTGGTGGGGGATCCTCTAGCACAGATACGCAGTATTTT.

This chain uses TRBV2 with TRBJ2-1; weak D call: TRBD2 (6 bases). Trimming pared 6 bases from V and 7 bases from J, leaving 19 bases between. CDR1 SNHLY and CDR2 FYNNEI come from the germline V gene. The CDR3 is 15 residues long. The CDR3 DNA reads as TGTGCCAGCAGCCCAGCTAGAACCGGGGGTAATGAGCAGTTCTTC. Translated, it gives CASSPARTGGNEQFF.

The V gene is TRBV4-1, the J gene TRBJ2-1, with 10 positions matching TRBD2. The trim removed 1 base at V and 8 bases at J, leaving 8 bases unmatched. The CDR3 has 16 residues. In germline, CDR1 is MGHRA, CDR2 YSYEKL. The CDR3 region is CASSQVVSGGKDEQFF. Here the CDR3 DNA reads TGCGCCAGCAGCCAAGTGGTTAGCGGGGGGAAGGATGAGCAGTTCTTC.

CDR3 in amino acids: CASTRDRGSDTQYF. In nucleotides, the CDR3 is TGTGCCAGTACCAGGGACAGGGGATCAGATACGCAGTATTTT. This chain uses TRBV19 with TRBJ2-3; TRBD1 aligns across 10 bases. The CDR3 is made up of 14 amino acids. The junction had 5 bases not matched to a gene; V was cut back by 7 bases and J by 4 bases. Germline CDR1 is LNHDA and CDR2 is SQIVND (reference sequence).

The rearrangement links TRBV2 to TRBJ1-5, with D uncertain. With 6 bases removed from V and 7 bases from J, the gap between germline ends came to 13 bases. The CDR3 is 13 amino acids. Germline assignment: CDR1 SNHLY and CDR2 FYNNEI. CDR3 DNA: TGTGCCAGCAGGGGGATGCCGGGGCAGCCCCAGCATTTT. As protein: CASRGMPGQPQHF.

The rearrangement uses TRBV12-1 and TRBJ2-3; TRBD2 is taken as the D call from the table, unchecked against the DNA. TRBV12-1 is annotated as a pseudogene. The CDR3 length is 17 residues. CDR3 DNA sequence: TGTGCCAGCAGCACCCCGGGACTAGCGGGAGCTGGGGATACGCAGTATTTT. Translated, it gives CASSTPGLAGAGDTQYF.

The V and J genes are TRBV20-1 and TRBJ2-7; D is undetermined. Germline CDR1 DFQATT, CDR2 SNEGSKA (reference sequence). The CDR3 spans 11 residues. V was shortened by 1 base and J by 6 bases, with 7 bases between the two germline ends. The CDR3 nucleotides are TGCAGTGCTAGAGTTATAGGCGAGCAGTACTTC. It is translated as CSARVIGEQYF.

The rearrangement joins TRBV28 to TRBJ1-1; maybe TRBD1 (5 bases). Germline-derived CDR1 and CDR2 are MDHEN and SYDVKM. The V end was cut by 5 bases, the J end by 5 bases, with 15 bases between. The CDR3 loop spans 14 amino acids. The CDR3 sequence: CASSTARGKTEAFF. CDR3 DNA: TGTGCCAGCAGTACAGCGAGGGGCAAAACTGAAGCTTTCTTT.

The V and J genes are TRBV6-5 and TRBJ2-6, with D unresolved. The V gene's germline CDR1 is MNHEY and CDR2 SVGAGI. The V and J ends lost 4 bases and 2 bases respectively, with 6 bases between them. This CDR3 region has 14 residues. DNA for the CDR3: TGTGCCAGCAGTTTGGAAACTGGGGCCAACGTCCTGACTTTC. Encoded protein: CASSLETGANVLTF.

This chain connects TRBV23-1 to TRBJ1-3, with a weak D call TRBD1 (5 bases). TRBV23-1 is an open reading frame whose function is uncertain. V was pared by 3 bases and J by 2 bases, with 8 bases between. The CDR3 is made up of 14 amino acids. CDR3 nucleotide sequence: TGCGCCAGCAGTCAGGGCAGGGCTGGAAACACCATATATTTT. Translating gives CASSQGRAGNTIYF.

The table lists this clone with a few counts. J is TRBJ2-5 and V is TRBV4-2, with D tentatively TRBD1 (6 bases). Deletions cut 0 bases from V and 5 bases from J, with 10 bases between. This CDR3 contains 14 residues. CDR1 and CDR2 (germline): LGHNA, YNFKEQ. This CDR3 is CASSQENRDETQYF. The CDR3 DNA reads as TGTGCCAGCAGCCAAGAGAACAGGGACGAGACCCAGTACTTC.

The chain has TRBV19 and TRBJ1-2, with D perhaps matching TRBD1 (6 bases). Germline assignment: CDR1 LNHDA and CDR2 SQIVND (reference sequence). V lost 8 bases and J lost 8, with 21 bases in between. This CDR3 is built from 14 residues. This CDR3 is CASVTDRTSPGYTF. The CDR3 nucleotides read TGTGCCAGTGTTACCGACAGGACCTCTCCCGGCTACACCTTC.